This passage covers 30 T cell receptor beta chains from one sample sequenced in a study of control samples from healthy donors and cancer patients. The protocol was immunoSEQ multiplex PCR, while the TCRdb copy is restricted to in-frame clones and leaves out a portion. The sample carries under 30,000 clones, roughly nine tenths recorded once. The sample consisted of formalin-fixed, paraffin-embedded tissue. These TCRs come from a female donor with melanoma.

J is TRBJ1-1 and V is TRBV18; D might be TRBD1 (6 bases). Germline V gene sequence: CDR1 KGHSH, CDR2 LQKENI. V gave up 1 base and J gave up 3 bases, with 9 bases separating them. The CDR3 sequence is 14 residues long. The CDR3 sequence: CASSPLPGDTEAFF. The DNA for the CDR3 is TGTGCCAGCTCACCACTGCCAGGGGACACTGAAGCTTTCTTT. Variable domain in full (rest from reference TRBV18 and TRBJ1-1): NAGVMQNPRHLVRRRGQEARLRCSPMKGHSHVYWYRQLPEEGLKFMVYLQKENIIDESGMPKERFSAEFPKEGPSILRIQQVVRGDSAAYFCASSPLPGDTEAFFGQGTRLTVV.

This chain connects TRBV5-1 to TRBJ1-1, with D unresolved. V was pared by 0 bases and J by 7 bases, with 4 bases between. Germline assignment: CDR1 SGHRS and CDR2 YFSETQ. The length of the CDR3 is 11 residues. In nucleotides, the CDR3 is TGCGCCAGCAGCTTGGGAGTTGAAGCTTTCTTT. It is translated as CASSLGVEAFF. Full variable domain (remainder filled in from reference TRBV5-1 and TRBJ1-1): KAGVTQTPRYLIKTRGQQVTLSCSPISGHRSVSWYQQTPGQGLQFLFEYFSETQRNKGNFPGRFSGRQFSNSRSEMNVSTLELGDSALYLCASSLGVEAFFGQGTRLTVV.

This clone was seen a single time. CDR3 loop: CASSLDNSGANVLTF. CDR3 nucleotides: TGTGCCAGCAGCCTAGACAACTCTGGGGCCAACGTCCTGACTTTC. This sequence joins TRBV7-2 and TRBJ2-6; D unresolved. The CDR3 runs 15 residues. Trimming took 5 bases from V and 0 from J, leaving 8 bases between them. Germline loops: CDR1 SGHTA, CDR2 FQGNSA.

This rearrangement joins TRBV5-5 to TRBJ2-5; 7 bases align to TRBD1. CDR1 is SGHKS and CDR2 is YYEKEE in the germline V gene (reference sequence). Trimming at V came to 0 bases and at J to 1 base, leaving 6 bases not matched to a gene. This CDR3 comprises 16 residues. The CDR3 DNA reads as TGTGCCAGCAGCTTGGACTCACAGGGGACCCAAGAGACCCAGTACTTC. It encodes CASSLDSQGTQETQYF.

There are a few counts of this clone. V is TRBV19 and J is TRBJ1-6; 8 bases are shared with TRBD1. V lost 8 bases, J lost 10 bases, and 10 bases stayed unmatched. This CDR3 has 14 residues. The germline V gene encodes CDR1 LNHDA and CDR2 SQIVND (reference sequence). For the CDR3, the DNA is TGTGCCAGTGGCGTCACAGGGGGTGGCTCACCCCTCCACTTT. Translating gives CASGVTGGGSPLHF.

The chain couples TRBV25-1 to TRBJ1-2, with 7 bases lining up with TRBD1. Germline assignment: CDR1 MGHDK and CDR2 SYGVNS. V gave up 6 bases and J gave up 5 bases; unmatched junction bases: 3. The CDR3 is 12 residues long. The CDR3 sequence: CASSRGQYGYTF. The CDR3 DNA sequence: TGTGCCAGCAGCCGGGGACAGTATGGCTACACCTTC.

The CDR3 DNA reads as TGTGCCAGCTCACCACCGACTGGGGTTGACACCGGGGAGCTGTTTTTT. Its translation: CASSPPTGVDTGELFF. V usage is TRBV18 and J usage is TRBJ2-2; D call uncertain. The CDR3 is made up of 16 amino acids. Looked up from germline, CDR1 is KGHSH and CDR2 is LQKENI. V was cut by 0 bases and J by 3 bases, with 11 bases left in between.

DNA of the CDR3: TGTGCCAGCAGCGCCGGGGCATCCTACAATGAGCAGTTCTTC. Translating it yields CASSAGASYNEQFF. This chain links TRBV9 with TRBJ2-1; D may correspond to TRBD1 or TRBD2 (5 bases each). The CDR3 runs 14 residues. V was shortened by 3 bases and J by 1 base, with 8 bases between the two germline ends. CDR1 is SGDLS and CDR2 is YYNGEE in the germline V gene.

CDR3 residues: CASSFIHNTGELFF. The CDR3 bases are TGCGCCAGCAGCTTTATTCATAACACCGGGGAGCTGTTTTTT. The chain joins TRBV5-1 to TRBJ2-2; D uncertain. Germline V gives CDR1 SGHRS, CDR2 YFSETQ. V lost 2 bases, J lost 2 bases, and 7 bases lay in between. This CDR3 contains 14 residues.

This clone was found a few times. The rearrangement links TRBV15 to TRBJ1-1; TRBD1 aligns across 7 bases. Per the germline V gene, CDR1 is LNHNV and CDR2 is YYDKDF (reference sequence). There are 17 residues in the CDR3. J lost 3 bases, V lost 3 bases, and 13 bases had no gene match. The CDR3 loop reads CATSSTRQGQGDTEAFF. The CDR3 DNA is TGTGCCACCAGCAGCACCCGACAGGGCCAAGGGGACACTGAAGCTTTCTTT.

The J gene is TRBJ2-7, the V gene TRBV5-1; 8 bases are a match to TRBD1. The CDR3 has 17 residues. Germline V CDR1 and CDR2: SGHRS, YFSETQ. Losses at the gene ends were 7 bases for V and 4 bases for J; bases not matched to a gene: 19. The CDR3 DNA reads TGCGCCAGCGCCAAGACCCCGGGACAGGAAGGCCCTTACGAGCAGTACTTC. Its protein product is CASAKTPGQEGPYEQYF.

In this sample, this clone turned up once. The genes are TRBV4-1 and TRBJ1-2; TRBD1 agrees at 10 bases. Per the germline V gene, CDR1 is MGHRA and CDR2 is YSYEKL. CDR3 length: 16 amino acids. After removal of 1 base from V and 6 bases from J, the junction contained 8 bases not matched to a gene. This CDR3 is CASSQGPGQGLDGYTF. CDR3 coding DNA: TGCGCCAGCAGCCAAGGTCCGGGACAGGGGCTTGATGGCTACACCTTC.

The V gene is TRBV3-1 (or the pseudogene TRBV3-2), the J gene TRBJ2-7, with D possibly TRBD1 on 6 matching bases. The V gene's germline CDR1 is LGHDT and CDR2 YNNKEL (reference sequence). CDR3 length: 11 residues. Trimming left V 4 bases short and J 6 bases short, with 7 bases between. In DNA form, the CDR3 reads TGTGCCAGCAGCCTGACAGGCGAGCAGTACTTC. Translation: CASSLTGEQYF.

V and J are TRBV12-3 or TRBV12-4 and TRBJ2-5; tentatively, D is TRBD1 or TRBD2 (5 bases each). The CDR3 has 12 amino acids. Trimming left V 8 bases short and J 5 bases short, with 12 bases between. The CDR3 DNA is TGTGCCAGCTGCCGAGGGGCGGAGACCCAGTACTTC. This translates into CASCRGAETQYF.

A remark on this clone: This CDR3 is also generated by other DNA sequences in the sample. The genes are TRBV5-1 and TRBJ2-2; TRBD1 aligns across 7 bases. The CDR3 extends over 15 amino acids. Germline V gene data show CDR1 as SGHRS and CDR2 as YFSETQ. Unmatched junction bases numbered 3, after V lost 4 bases and J lost 0 bases. The CDR3 sequence is CASSQDRTNTGELFF. The CDR3 nucleotides read TGCGCCAGCAGCCAGGACAGGACGAACACCGGGGAGCTGTTTTTT. Using reference TRBV5-1 and TRBJ2-2 for the parts outside the CDR3, the full variable domain is KAGVTQTPRYLIKTRGQQVTLSCSPISGHRSVSWYQQTPGQGLQFLFEYFSETQRNKGNFPGRFSGRQFSNSRSEMNVSTLELGDSALYLCASSQDRTNTGELFFGEGSRLTVL.

This clone showed up just once. This chain joins TRBV7-9 and TRBJ1-4; the D gene is possibly TRBD1 (5 bases). Trimming took 2 bases from V and 3 from J, leaving 13 bases between them. The CDR3 consists of 16 residues. Germline V gene data show CDR1 as SEHNR and CDR2 as FQNEAQ (reference sequence). CDR3 region: CASSLPLGRSNEKLFF. In DNA form, the CDR3 reads TGTGCCAGCAGCTTACCTCTGGGACGGTCTAATGAAAAACTGTTTTTT.

V is TRBV9 and J is TRBJ1-2, with D uncertain. Trimming stripped 0 bases from V and 4 bases from J, with 10 bases between. From germline, CDR1 is SGDLS and CDR2 YYNGEE. This CDR3 has 14 residues. The CDR3 reads CASSVAIGPYGYTF. CDR3 bases: TGTGCCAGCAGCGTAGCCATCGGCCCCTATGGCTACACCTTC. The complete variable domain, with remaining parts taken from reference TRBV9 and TRBJ1-2, reads DSGVTQTPKHLITATGQRVTLRCSPRSGDLSVYWYQQSLDQGLQFLIQYYNGEERAKGNILERFSAQQFPDLHSELNLSSLELGDSALYFCASSVAIGPYGYTFGSGTRLTVV.

The rearrangement joins TRBV6-1 to TRBJ1-5; TRBD1 aligns across 7 bases. Germline V gives CDR1 MNHNS, CDR2 SASEGT. The CDR3 spans 17 residues. After removal of 3 bases from V and 0 bases from J, the junction contained 8 bases not matched to a gene. CDR3 sequence (DNA): TGTGCCAGCAGTGATAGACAGGGTAGCTTTAGCAATCAGCCCCAGCATTTT. This gives the protein CASSDRQGSFSNQPQHF.

The rearrangement links TRBV13 to TRBJ2-7, with a weak D call TRBD1 (5 bases). CDR3 size: 12 residues. Trimming cost V 3 bases and J 6 bases, with 9 bases left between them. CDR1 is PRHDT and CDR2 is FYEKMQ in the germline V gene (reference sequence). The CDR3: CASSFTRAEQYF. For the CDR3, the DNA is TGTGCCAGCAGCTTTACCAGGGCCGAGCAGTACTTC.

The chain uses TRBV6-5 and TRBJ1-5; D remains ambiguous. Trimming shortened V by 4 bases and J by 9 bases, and 13 bases separated the two germline ends. The CDR3 sequence is 13 residues long. Germline V CDR1 and CDR2: MNHEY, SVGAGI. The CDR3 coding sequence is TGTGCCAGCAGTTTGACTCTTGGGTGGCCCCAGCATTTT. It is translated as CASSLTLGWPQHF.

The gene calls are TRBV5-1 and TRBJ2-3; 9 bases map to TRBD1. In germline, CDR1 is SGHRS, CDR2 YFSETQ. Trimming cost V 2 bases and J 3 bases; bases outside gene matches: 4. The CDR3 spans 15 residues. The CDR3 DNA is TGCGCCAGCAGCTTTGGGACAGGGACAACAGATACGCAGTATTTT. Amino acids: CASSFGTGTTDTQYF.

The chain is built from TRBV4-1 and TRBJ2-5, with D possibly matching TRBD1 (6 bases). CDR1 and CDR2 from the germline V gene are MGHRA and YSYEKL. Trimming shortened V by 3 bases and J by 5 bases, and 13 bases separated the two germline ends. There are 14 residues in the CDR3. CDR3 in amino acids: CASSQDSVSETQYF. In DNA form, the CDR3 reads TGCGCCAGCAGCCAGGACAGTGTATCTGAGACCCAGTACTTC.

The V gene is TRBV6-6, the J gene TRBJ2-7; D might be TRBD2 (5 bases). The CDR3 is made up of 13 amino acids. Germline V gene data show CDR1 as MNHNY and CDR2 as SVGAGI (reference sequence). Trimming removed 5 bases at V and 3 bases at J, with 11 bases between. For the CDR3, the DNA is TGTGCCAGCAGTCGAGCGGAGATCTACGAGCAGTACTTC. This translates into CASSRAEIYEQYF.

The chain recombines TRBV30 with TRBJ1-2; D ambiguous. V shed 7 bases and J shed 6 bases, with 15 bases lying between them. This CDR3 spans 12 amino acids. CDR1 is GTSNPN, CDR2 SVGIG, per germline (reference sequence). The CDR3 region is CASTLVFDGYTF. DNA of the CDR3: TGTGCCTCAACTCTGGTTTTTGATGGCTACACCTTC.

The V and J genes are TRBV10-2 and TRBJ2-7, with D possibly being TRBD2 (5 bases). In germline, CDR1 is WSHSY, CDR2 SAAADI. The CDR3 runs 16 residues. V lost 3 bases and J 7 bases, leaving 22 bases between the germline ends. The CDR3 DNA reads TGCGCCAGCAGTGAAACGGCAGGTCAACAGAGGGAGGAGCAGTACTTC. Protein: CASSETAGQQREEQYF.

Here the CDR3 DNA reads TGTGCCAGCAGCCTCCTAGGGTCTGACTATGGCTACACCTTC. Amino acid sequence: CASSLLGSDYGYTF. This chain uses TRBV6-5 with TRBJ1-2, with no clear D. The V end lost 6 bases, the J end lost 3 bases, and 14 bases lay between the germline ends. Germline lookup yields CDR1 MNHEY and CDR2 SVGAGI. The CDR3 runs 14 residues.

About this clone: One end of the junction does not line up with germline, which may come from a read error. The chain links TRBV6-2 or TRBV6-3 to TRBJ1-1; 9 nucleotides line up with TRBD1. Germline values: CDR1 MNHEY, CDR2 SVGEGT. The CDR3 has 16 residues. The CDR3: CASSYAHRDRATQAFF. The CDR3 DNA reads TGTGCCAGCAGTTACGCCCACCGGGACAGGGCCACTCAAGCTTTCTTT.

The chain recombines TRBV7-8 with TRBJ1-2, with 8 positions matching TRBD1. V lost 5 bases, J lost 4 bases, and 3 bases stayed unmatched. CDR1 and CDR2 from the germline V gene are SGHVS and FQNEAQ. The CDR3 is 13 amino acids. The CDR3 is CASSPQGAYGYTF. The CDR3 coding sequence is TGTGCCAGCAGCCCCCAGGGGGCCTATGGCTACACCTTC.

The chain is built from TRBV5-6 and TRBJ2-2; D gene ambiguous. The CDR3 totals 15 residues. Germline-derived CDR1 and CDR2 are SGHDT and YYEEEE. Trimming took off 1 base at V and 2 bases at J, with 9 bases between the two ends. Here the CDR3 reads CASSLRAINTGELFF. CDR3 nucleotides: TGTGCCAGCAGCTTGCGGGCCATTAACACCGGGGAGCTGTTTTTT.

This clone has only a few counts. V gene TRBV6-5 combines with J gene TRBJ1-5; unclear D gene. This CDR3 comprises 12 residues. Deletions cut 8 bases from V and 2 bases from J, with 7 bases between. Germline CDR1 is MNHEY and CDR2 is SVGAGI. The CDR3 DNA is TGTGCCAGCGGTAACGGCAATCAGCCCCAGCATTTT. This encodes CASGNGNQPQHF.